This T cell receptor (beta chain) was profiled in a study of shared clonotypes between healthy human individuals. Study-wide context: Aged 18 to 49, the donors were a couple of women and three men.

Sequencing was at deep level. Generated by immunoSEQ multiplex PCR, the TCRdb table keeps only in-frame clones and is missing some. The repertoire holds 1,500,000 or so clones, with approximately 98.5% as singletons. Concerning this clone: Its antigen is undetermined.

CDR1 is SNHLY and CDR2 is FYNNEI in the germline V gene. Unmatched junction bases numbered 10, after V lost 5 bases and J lost 8 bases. CDR3 length equals 14 residues. Study findings and constraints: Clonotype sharing among donors likely depends on sequencing depth.

The sample comprised naive CD4+ T cells sorted from blood. Regarding subset: CD45RA+ positively selected. The chain has TRBV2 and TRBJ2-7, with 9 nucleotides matching TRBD2. The sequence derives from a man younger than 40 in good health. CDR3: CASSRAGGDGKQYF. The CDR3 DNA sequence: TGTGCCAGCAGTCGCGCGGGAGGGGACGGGAAGCAGTACTTC. Using reference TRBV2 and TRBJ2-7 for the parts outside the CDR3, the full variable domain is EPEVTQTPSHQVTQMGQEVILRCVPISNHLYFYWYRQILGQKVEFLVSFYNNEISEKSEIFDDQFSVERPDGSNFTLKIRSTKLEDSAMYFCASSRAGGDGKQYFGPGTRLTVT.